This TCR beta chain emerged from a study of shared clonotypes between healthy human individuals. Study as a whole: Aged 18 to 49, the donors were two women and three men. Each donor's CD8 memory used one plate, CD8 naive two, each CD4 subset three. Study-wide findings and caveats: What naive subsets generally showed was a larger estimated richness than memory subsets showed.

Germline loops: CDR1 SEHNR, CDR2 FQNEAQ (reference sequence). There are 18 residues in the CDR3. Losses at the gene ends were 6 bases for V and 2 bases for J; bases not matched to a gene: 11. In the study's own analysis: ImmunoSEQ only sent back junction sequences with no quality scores, so filtering was done differently. The repertoire was sequenced with immunoSEQ multiplex PCR; TCRdb's copy has only in-frame clones and lacks some. That table supplies the V and J calls and clone size; D and trimming were determined from the DNA. In the table there are some 2,100,000 clones, approximately 94% of which are singletons. Naivety among CD8 cells was defined by CD45RO negativity and positive CCR7 selection, thereby excluding terminally differentiated effector memory CD45RA+ cells. Of note for this clone: Its antigen is currently unknown.

The sample was naive CD8+ T cells from PBMCs. The sequence was collected from a man between 18 and 35 years old in good health. Some clones in this sample may be carry-over from other donors' samples. The rearrangement uses TRBV7-9 and TRBJ2-3; TRBD2 matches 13 bases. The CDR3 region is CASSYTGLAGTYTDTQYF. As DNA, the CDR3 is TGTGCCAGCAGTTATACGGGACTAGCGGGGACATACACAGATACGCAGTATTTT.